A few counts support the clone carrying this T cell receptor (beta chain). This record comes from a study of cytomegalovirus exposure and HLA in healthy donors. Primers included in the PCR were 60 Vbeta and 13 Jbeta primers. Sequencing used immunoSEQ multiplex PCR; TCRdb keeps in-frame clones, though not all of them. The sample lists over 60,000 clones, 60% to 75% occurring once. The germline gives CDR1 SGHNT, CDR2 YYREEE (reference sequence). With V trimmed by 4 bases and J by 5 bases, 9 bases remained unmatched. The CDR3 spans 17 residues. V is TRBV5-4 and J is TRBJ2-3; TRBD2 aligns across 14 bases. This receptor was identified in a male donor in good health and CMV-seropositive. The sample consisted of PBMCs. CDR3 region: CASSADRGTSGRDTQYF. CDR3 nucleotide sequence: TGTGCCAGCAGCGCGGACAGGGGGACTAGCGGGAGAGATACGCAGTATTTT.